This T cell receptor beta chain derives from a study of blood T cell repertoires in COVID-19. About the study: Whether acute or convalescent, the COVID-19 samples came from the United States, Italy and Spain.

Followed longitudinally, the Seattle patients had been enrolled during active infection. Assay: immunoSEQ multiplex PCR; the TCRdb copy retains only in-frame clones and omits some. The table has about 110,000 clones, approximately 89% seen once. After removal of 6 bases from V and 9 bases from J, the junction contained 7 bases not matched to a gene. The CDR3 extends over 14 amino acids. The V gene's germline CDR1 is LNHDA and CDR2 SQIVND (reference sequence). The receptor was isolated from a woman in her sixties or seventies with COVID-19, enrolled during active disease. Specimen: peripheral blood. The chain couples TRBV19 to TRBJ2-1; TRBD1 aligns across 11 bases. This CDR3 is CASRGQGGSGEQFF. Written as DNA, the CDR3 is TGTGCCAGTAGGGGACAGGGGGGATCTGGTGAGCAGTTCTTC.